This entry describes one TCR beta chain. Its cognate antigen is unknown. Germline V gene lookup returns CDR1 MGHDK and CDR2 SYGVNS. V was pared by 2 bases and J by 5 bases, with 6 bases of the junction left unmatched. The CDR3 covers 16 residues. This sample was taken from a study of cytomegalovirus exposure and HLA in healthy donors. This PCR relied on a set of 60 Vbeta primers and 13 Jbeta primers. Authors' data handling: A later analysis counted some 87 million unique TCR beta chains, around 11 million shared. Using immunoSEQ multiplex PCR, the repertoire was profiled, and TCRdb retains in-frame clones only, with some absent. That table supplies the V and J calls and clone size; D and trimming were determined from the DNA. The sample lists around 190,000 clones, more than 70% occurring once. Overall study findings and caveats: Several of the most significant clusters were apparently associated with common viral pathogens in a later analysis. In a later analysis, at a false discovery rate of 0.05, roughly 17,000 TCR beta sequences were associated with HLA alleles. In vitro testing confirmed a few CMV-associated chains as specific for CMV antigens.

Sequencing was performed on PBMCs. The TCR comes from a man aged 25-40 years in good health and CMV-seropositive. This chain links TRBV25-1 with TRBJ2-3; 11 bases line up with TRBD2. The CDR3 loop reads CASSELTSGTEDTQYF. The CDR3, as DNA: TGTGCCAGCAGTGAACTGACTAGCGGGACCGAAGATACGCAGTATTTT. The full variable domain, with the rest looked up from reference TRBV25-1 and TRBJ2-3, is EADIYQTPRYLVIGTGKKITLECSQTMGHDKMYWYQQDPGMELHLIHYSYGVNSTEKGDLSSESTVSRIRTEHFPLTLESARPSHTSQYLCASSELTSGTEDTQYFGPGTRLTVL.